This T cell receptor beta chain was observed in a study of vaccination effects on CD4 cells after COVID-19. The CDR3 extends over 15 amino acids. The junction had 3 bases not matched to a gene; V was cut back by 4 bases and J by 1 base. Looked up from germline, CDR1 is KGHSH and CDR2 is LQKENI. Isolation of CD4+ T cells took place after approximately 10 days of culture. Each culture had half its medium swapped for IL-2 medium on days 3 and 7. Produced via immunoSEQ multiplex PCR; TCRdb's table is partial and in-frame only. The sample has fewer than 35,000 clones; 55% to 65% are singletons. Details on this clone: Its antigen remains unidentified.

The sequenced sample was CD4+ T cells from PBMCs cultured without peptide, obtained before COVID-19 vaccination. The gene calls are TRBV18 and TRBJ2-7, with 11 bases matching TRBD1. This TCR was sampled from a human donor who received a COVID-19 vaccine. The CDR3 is CASSQGQGASYEQYF. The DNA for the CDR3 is TGTGCCAGCTCACAAGGACAGGGGGCTTCCTACGAGCAGTACTTC.